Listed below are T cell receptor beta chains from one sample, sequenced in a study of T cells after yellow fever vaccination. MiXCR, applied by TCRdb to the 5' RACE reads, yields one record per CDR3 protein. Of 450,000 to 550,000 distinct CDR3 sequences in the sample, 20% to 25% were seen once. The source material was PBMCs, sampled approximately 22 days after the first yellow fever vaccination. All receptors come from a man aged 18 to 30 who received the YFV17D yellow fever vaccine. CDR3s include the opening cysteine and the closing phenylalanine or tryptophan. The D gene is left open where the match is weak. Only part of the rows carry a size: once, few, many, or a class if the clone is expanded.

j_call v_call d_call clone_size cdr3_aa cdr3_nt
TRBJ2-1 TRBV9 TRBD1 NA CASSSGQHNEQFF TGTGCCAGCAGCTCGGGACAGCACAATGAGCAGTTCTTC
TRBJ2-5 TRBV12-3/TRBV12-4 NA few CASTRGTQETQYF TGTGCCAGCACTAGGGGGACACAAGAGACCCAGTACTTC
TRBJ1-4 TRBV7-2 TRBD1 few CASSLGTGGKLFF TGTGCCAGCAGCCTCGGGACAGGCGGGAAACTGTTTTTT
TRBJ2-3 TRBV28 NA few CASSFIGLGEKITDTQYF TGTGCCAGCAGTTTTATCGGATTGGGAGAGAAAATCACAGATACGCAGTATTTT
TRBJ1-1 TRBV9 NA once CASSVGLVNTEAFF TGTGCCAGCAGCGTAGGTCTTGTGAACACTGAAGCTTTCTTT
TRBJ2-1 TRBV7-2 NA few CASSPIGQPYRDEQFF TGTGCCAGCAGCCCGATAGGACAGCCCTATAGGGATGAGCAGTTCTTC
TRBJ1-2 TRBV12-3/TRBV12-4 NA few CASSFNGDGYTF TGTGCCAGCAGTTTTAATGGGGACGGCTACACCTTC
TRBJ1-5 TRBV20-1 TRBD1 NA CSAIHPTGGSNQPQHF TGCAGTGCTATACACCCTACAGGGGGGAGCAATCAGCCCCAGCATTTT
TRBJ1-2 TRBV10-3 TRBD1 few CAIGQGALGNYGYTF TGTGCCATTGGACAGGGGGCGTTGGGTAACTATGGCTACACCTTC
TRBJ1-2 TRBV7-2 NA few CASSLTLRGGGDGYTF TGTGCCAGCAGCTTAACGCTCAGGGGAGGAGGAGATGGCTACACCTTC
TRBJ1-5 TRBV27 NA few CASSPGVDSSYSNQPQHF TGTGCCAGCAGCCCTGGGGTGGACAGCTCCTATAGCAATCAGCCCCAGCATTTT
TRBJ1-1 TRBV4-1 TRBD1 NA CASSHLTGGSGVDTEAFF TGCGCCAGCAGCCACCTGACAGGGGGCTCTGGGGTCGACACTGAAGCTTTCTTT
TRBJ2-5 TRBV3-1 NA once CASTQRTGETQYF TGTGCCAGCACCCAGAGAACGGGAGAGACCCAGTACTTC
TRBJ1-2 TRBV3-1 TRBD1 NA CASSTQGNGYTF TGTGCCAGCAGCACACAGGGGAATGGCTACACCTTC
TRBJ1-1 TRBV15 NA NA CATSRRGRGNTEAFF TGTGCCACCAGCAGGAGGGGTAGGGGGAACACTGAAGCTTTCTTT
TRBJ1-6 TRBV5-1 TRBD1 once CASSHGPGQGDSPLHF TGCGCCAGCAGCCACGGTCCGGGACAGGGTGATTCACCCCTCCACTTT
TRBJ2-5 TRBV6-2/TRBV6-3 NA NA CASSYPSGQTLQETQYF TGTGCCAGCAGTTACCCTAGCGGACAGACACTTCAAGAGACCCAGTACTTC
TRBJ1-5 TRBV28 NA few CASSHAGRIDQPQHF TGTGCCAGCAGCCACGCCGGACGGATCGATCAGCCCCAGCATTTT
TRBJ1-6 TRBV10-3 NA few CAISYRSGDNSPLHF TGTGCCATCAGCTATCGGTCTGGTGATAATTCACCCCTCCACTTT
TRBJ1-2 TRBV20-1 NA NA CSAIPTGNYGYTF TGCAGTGCTATTCCTACAGGGAACTATGGCTACACCTTC
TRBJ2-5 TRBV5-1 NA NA CASSIGPQETQYF TGCGCCAGCAGCATCGGGCCTCAAGAGACCCAGTACTTC
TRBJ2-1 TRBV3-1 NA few CASSQVINGGDYNEQFF TGTGCCAGCAGCCAAGTTATCAATGGCGGCGACTACAATGAGCAGTTCTTC
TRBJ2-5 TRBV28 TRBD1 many CASQSPEVTGGGETQYF TGTGCCAGCCAAAGCCCGGAGGTGACAGGGGGTGGGGAGACCCAGTACTTC
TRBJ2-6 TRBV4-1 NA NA CASSLALVGFDSGANVLTF TGCGCCAGCAGCCTCGCCTTAGTAGGGTTTGATTCTGGGGCCAACGTCCTGACTTTC
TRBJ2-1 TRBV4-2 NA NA CASSQDGSGRRDEQFF TGTGCCAGCAGCCAAGATGGCAGCGGGCGGCGGGATGAGCAGTTCTTC
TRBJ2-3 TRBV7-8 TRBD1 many CASSLSTGADTQYF TGTGCCAGCAGCTTATCAACAGGGGCAGATACGCAGTATTTT
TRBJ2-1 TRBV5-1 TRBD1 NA CASSLGVVGTGGDEQFF TGCGCCAGCAGCTTAGGAGTTGTTGGGACAGGGGGCGATGAGCAGTTCTTC
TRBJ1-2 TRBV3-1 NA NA CASSQAGSYGYTF TGTGCCAGCAGCCAAGCGGGGAGCTATGGCTACACCTTC
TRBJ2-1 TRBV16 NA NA CASSQSAQGPKFF TGTGCCAGCAGCCAATCCGCGCAGGGACCCAAGTTCTTC
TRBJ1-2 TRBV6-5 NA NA CASSYSAGSGYTF TGTGCCAGCAGTTACTCAGCAGGGTCCGGCTACACCTTC
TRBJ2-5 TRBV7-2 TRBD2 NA CASSSIWRGVQTQYF TGTGCCAGCAGCTCGATTTGGCGGGGGGTTCAGACCCAGTACTTC
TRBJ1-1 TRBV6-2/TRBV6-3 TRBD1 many CASSSRDRSEAFF TGTGCCAGCAGTTCTCGGGACAGGAGTGAAGCTTTCTTT
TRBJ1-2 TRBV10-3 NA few CAISDDTANYGYTF TGTGCCATCAGTGACGACACAGCTAACTATGGCTACACCTTC
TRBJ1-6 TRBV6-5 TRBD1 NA CASSYSAGGRSPLHF TGTGCCAGCAGTTACTCGGCAGGGGGACGTTCACCCCTCCACTTT
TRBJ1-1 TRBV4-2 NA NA CASSQDQGPVNTEAFF TGTGCCAGCAGCCAAGATCAGGGGCCTGTGAACACTGAAGCTTTCTTT
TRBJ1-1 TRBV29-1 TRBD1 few CSVSGGQGSFTEAFF TGCAGCGTCTCGGGGGGACAGGGTTCATTCACTGAAGCTTTCTTT
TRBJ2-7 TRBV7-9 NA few CASSLTTRSSYEQYF TGTGCCAGCAGCTTAACAACCAGGAGCTCCTACGAGCAGTACTTC
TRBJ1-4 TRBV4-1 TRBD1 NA CASRRFDRVDEKLFF TGCGCCAGCAGACGTTTTGACAGGGTGGATGAAAAACTGTTTTTT
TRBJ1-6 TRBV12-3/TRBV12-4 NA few CASSTSSYNSPLHF TGTGCCAGCAGTACCAGCTCCTATAATTCACCCCTCCACTTT
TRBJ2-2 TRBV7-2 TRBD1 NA CASSLQTGMTGELFF TGTGCCAGCAGCTTACAGACAGGGATGACCGGGGAGCTGTTTTTT
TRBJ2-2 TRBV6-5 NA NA CASSYGQGETGELFF TGTGCCAGCAGTTACGGCCAGGGCGAGACCGGGGAGCTGTTTTTT
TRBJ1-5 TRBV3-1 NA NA CASSLDSRSQPQHF TGTGCCAGCAGCCTCGACAGTCGCAGTCAGCCCCAGCATTTT
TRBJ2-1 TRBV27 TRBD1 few CASTPFRDRRNNEQFF TGTGCCAGCACCCCATTCCGGGACAGGAGAAACAATGAGCAGTTCTTC
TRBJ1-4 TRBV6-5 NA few CASSSGSTNEKLFF TGTGCCAGCAGTTCGGGGAGTACTAATGAAAAACTGTTTTTT
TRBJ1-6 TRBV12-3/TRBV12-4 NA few CASRLGRRNSPLHF TGTGCCAGCAGACTTGGACGGCGTAATTCACCCCTCCACTTT
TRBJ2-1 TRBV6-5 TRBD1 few CASSYDRADEQFF TGTGCCAGCAGTTACGACAGGGCAGATGAGCAGTTCTTC